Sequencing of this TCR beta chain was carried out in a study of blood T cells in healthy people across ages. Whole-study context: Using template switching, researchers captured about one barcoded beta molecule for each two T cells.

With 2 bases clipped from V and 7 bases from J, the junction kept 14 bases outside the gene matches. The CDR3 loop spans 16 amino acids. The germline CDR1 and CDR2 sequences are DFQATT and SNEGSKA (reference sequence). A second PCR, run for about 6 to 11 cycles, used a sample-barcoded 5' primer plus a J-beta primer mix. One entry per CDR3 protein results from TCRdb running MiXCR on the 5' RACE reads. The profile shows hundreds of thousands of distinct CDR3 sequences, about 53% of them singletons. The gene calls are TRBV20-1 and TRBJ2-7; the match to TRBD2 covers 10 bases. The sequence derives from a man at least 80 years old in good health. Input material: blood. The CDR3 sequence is CSARSPGLAGANEQYF. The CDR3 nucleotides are TGCAGTGCTAGATCACCGGGGCTAGCGGGAGCCAATGAGCAGTACTTC.